These 14 T cell receptor beta chains share one sample of origin, sequenced in a study of post-analysis software for immune sequencing data. General study points: TRBV5-6, TRBV5-1 and TRBV20-1 were among four to six TRBV segments more frequent in patients than controls.

No antigen has been identified for these receptors. Unique molecular identifiers tagged the TCR beta cDNA libraries. MiXCR was run by TCRdb on the PCR reads, yielding one entry per CDR3 protein. The table has under 900,000 distinct CDR3 sequences, 53% seen once. Sequencing was done on a sample of blood. All receptors derive from a girl aged 10 to 17 with multiple sclerosis.

This rearrangement joins TRBV5-1 to TRBJ2-5; D remains unclear. CDR1 is SGHRS and CDR2 is YFSETQ in the germline V gene. CDR3 length: 14 amino acids. Trimming cost V 0 bases and J 4 bases, with 10 bases left between them. CDR3 sequence reads: CASSLDSGLETQYF. The CDR3 DNA reads as TGCGCCAGCAGCTTGGACAGTGGCTTAGAGACCCAGTACTTC.

The chain has TRBV6-1 and TRBJ1-2; 9 bases are shared with TRBD1. The trim removed 0 bases at V and 8 bases at J, leaving 10 bases unmatched. Germline CDR1 and CDR2: MNHNS and SASEGT. There are 16 residues in the CDR3. CDR3 sequence (DNA): TGTGCCAGCAGTGAAGCTCTCCGACAGGGGGATGGAGGCTACACCTTC. Amino acids: CASSEALRQGDGGYTF.

The CDR3 here is CSGGDRGTVYEQYF. DNA for the CDR3: TGCAGCGGTGGAGACCGCGGGACAGTTTACGAGCAGTACTTC. The rearrangement uses TRBV29-1 and TRBJ2-7; TRBD1 might be the D (7 bases). Trimming stripped 7 bases from V and 4 bases from J, with 20 bases between. The CDR3 runs to 14 residues. CDR1 and CDR2 (germline): SQVTM, ANQGSEA.

This clonotype was counted a few times. CDR3 region: CASSLGGNTGEQYF. For the CDR3, the DNA is TGCGCCAGCAGCCTGGGGGGGAACACCGGGGAGCAGTACTTC. The gene calls are TRBV5-1 and TRBJ2-5; 7 bases are a match to TRBD2. Germline V gives CDR1 SGHRS, CDR2 YFSETQ. The CDR3 runs to 14 residues. V gave up 4 bases and J gave up 11 bases; unmatched junction bases: 14.

The V call is TRBV7-2, the J call TRBJ2-1; the match to TRBD1 covers 11 bases. Germline V gene lookup returns CDR1 SGHTA and CDR2 FQGNSA. The CDR3 runs to 14 residues. Losses at the gene ends were 1 base for V and 9 bases for J; bases not matched to a gene: 2. CDR3 sequence (DNA): TGTGCCAGCAGCTTAGGGACAGGGGGCGGTGAGCAGTTCTTC. Its protein is CASSLGTGGGEQFF. The whole variable domain, filled in from reference TRBV7-2 and TRBJ2-1, reads GAGVSQSPSNKVTEKGKDVELRCDPISGHTALYWYRQSLGQGLEFLIYFQGNSAPDKSGLPSDRFSAERTGGSVSTLTIQRTQQEDSAVYLCASSLGTGGGEQFFGPGTRLTVL.

This clonotype has a single count. V and J are TRBV7-3 and TRBJ2-5, with TRBD2 matching 11 bases. Germline-derived CDR1 and CDR2 are SGHTA and FQGTGA. The V segment lost 5 bases and the J segment 1 base; nucleotides outside the gene matches: 6. CDR3 size: 16 residues. CDR3 amino acids: CASSPLAGGLQETQYF. Here the CDR3 DNA reads TGTGCCAGCAGCCCATTAGCGGGGGGGCTCCAAGAGACCCAGTACTTC.

V gene TRBV18 combines with J gene TRBJ1-1; D possibly corresponds to TRBD1 (6 bases). V shed 1 base and J shed 0 bases, with 9 bases lying between them. The germline V gene has CDR1 KGHSH and CDR2 LQKENI. CDR3 length equals 15 residues. The CDR3 spells CASSPLGQLNTEAFF. In DNA, the CDR3 is TGTGCCAGCTCACCACTAGGACAGCTGAACACTGAAGCTTTCTTT.

This clonotype was picked up a small number of times. V is TRBV11-2 and J is TRBJ1-5; TRBD1 matches 7 bases. Germline V gene data show CDR1 as SGHAT and CDR2 as FQNNGV. V was clipped by 5 bases and J by 0 bases; unmatched bases: 4. The CDR3 loop spans 15 amino acids. The chain's CDR3 is CASSPRDSSNQPQHF. Written as DNA, the CDR3 is TGTGCCAGCAGCCCCCGGGACAGTAGCAATCAGCCCCAGCATTTT.

V usage is TRBV10-3 and J usage is TRBJ1-2; D gene ambiguous. V was shortened by 6 bases and J by 3 bases, with 11 bases between the two germline ends. The length of the CDR3 is 13 residues. Germline V gene sequence: CDR1 ENHRY, CDR2 SYGVKD. CDR3 nucleotide sequence: TGTGCCATCAGGGGTGGGATGGACTATGGCTACACCTTC. Protein product: CAIRGGMDYGYTF.

The V gene is TRBV29-1, the J gene TRBJ2-7; TRBD1 is a possible D gene (6 bases). Deletions cut 6 bases from V and 2 bases from J, with 14 bases between. The CDR3 length is 13 residues. Germline V gene lookup returns CDR1 SQVTM and CDR2 ANQGSEA. CDR3 loop: CSVITGSPYEQYF. The CDR3 coding sequence is TGCAGCGTAATCACAGGGTCTCCCTACGAGCAGTACTTC.

The rearrangement joins TRBV29-1 to TRBJ2-2; no reliable D call. The CDR3 runs 11 residues. V was cut by 4 bases and J by 3 bases, with 3 bases left in between. Germline V CDR1 and CDR2: SQVTM, ANQGSEA. The CDR3 DNA reads as TGCAGCGTTGGCCACACCGGGGAGCTGTTTTTT. The encoded protein is CSVGHTGELFF.

The chain recombines TRBV12-3 or TRBV12-4 with TRBJ2-1; D possibly uses TRBD1 or TRBD2 (5 bases each). CDR3 length equals 17 residues. Trimming left V 4 bases short and J 0 bases short, with 16 bases between. The CDR3 is CASSSVRWGSSYNEQFF. CDR3 bases: TGTGCCAGCAGTTCAGTCAGATGGGGGAGCTCCTACAATGAGCAGTTCTTC.

The V and J genes are TRBV3-1 and TRBJ2-7; maybe TRBD1 (6 bases). The germline V gene has CDR1 LGHDT and CDR2 YNNKEL (reference sequence). The CDR3 is 14 residues long. The germline V and J ends were trimmed by 0 bases and 2 bases, with 8 bases remaining between them. CDR3 loop: CASSQDPGAYEQYF. The CDR3 nucleotides read TGTGCCAGCAGCCAAGACCCAGGGGCCTACGAGCAGTACTTC.

The rearrangement uses TRBV6-2 or TRBV6-3 and TRBJ2-3; TRBD1 agrees at 8 bases. The CDR3 extends over 13 amino acids. V was clipped by 7 bases and J by 3 bases; unmatched bases: 3. Germline loops: CDR1 MNHEY, CDR2 SVGEGT. CDR3 sequence: CASTDRVTDTQYF. CDR3 DNA: TGTGCCAGCACGGACAGGGTAACAGATACGCAGTATTTT.